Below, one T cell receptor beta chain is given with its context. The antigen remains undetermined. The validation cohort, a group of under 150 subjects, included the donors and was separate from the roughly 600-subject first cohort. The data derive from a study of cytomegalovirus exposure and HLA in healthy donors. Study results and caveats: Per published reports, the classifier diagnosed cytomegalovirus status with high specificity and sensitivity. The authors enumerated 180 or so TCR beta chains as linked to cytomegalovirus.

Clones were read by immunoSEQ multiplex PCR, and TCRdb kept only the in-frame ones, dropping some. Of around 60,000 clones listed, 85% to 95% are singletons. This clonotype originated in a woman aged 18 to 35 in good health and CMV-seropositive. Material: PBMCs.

For the CDR3, the DNA is TGCGCCAGCAGCTTGGAGGGGGCGTCCTACGAGCAGTACTTC. This translates into CASSLEGASYEQYF. This chain connects TRBV5-1 to TRBJ2-7, with 7 bases aligning to TRBD1. Trimming took 0 bases from V and 1 from J; bases not matched to a gene: 1. This CDR3 region has 14 residues. Germline V lookup: CDR1 SGHRS, CDR2 YFSETQ.